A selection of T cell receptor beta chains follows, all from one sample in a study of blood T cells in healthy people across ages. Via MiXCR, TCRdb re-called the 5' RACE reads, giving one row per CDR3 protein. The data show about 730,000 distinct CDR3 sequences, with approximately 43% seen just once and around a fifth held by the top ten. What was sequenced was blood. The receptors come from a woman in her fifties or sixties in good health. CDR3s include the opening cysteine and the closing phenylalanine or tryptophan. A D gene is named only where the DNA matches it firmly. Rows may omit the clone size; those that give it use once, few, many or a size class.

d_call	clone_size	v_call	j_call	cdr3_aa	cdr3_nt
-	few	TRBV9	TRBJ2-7	CASSGGASTGNEQYF	TGTGCCAGCAGTGGGGGGGCCTCCACGGGAAACGAGCAGTACTTC
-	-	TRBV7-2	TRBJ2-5	CASSLGGFSGETQYF	TGTGCCAGCAGCTTAGGCGGGTTCTCTGGGGAGACCCAGTACTTC
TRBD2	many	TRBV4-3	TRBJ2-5	CASSNSGRGTSETQYF	TGCGCCAGCAGCAATAGCGGGAGAGGTACCAGTGAGACCCAGTACTTC
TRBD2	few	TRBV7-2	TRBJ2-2	CASSVQPGLVLTGELFF	TGTGCCAGCAGCGTACAGCCGGGACTAGTTTTAACCGGGGAGCTGTTTTTT
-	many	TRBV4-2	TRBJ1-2	CASSQDIGRFLEYGYTF	TGTGCCAGCAGCCAAGATATAGGAAGGTTCCTCGAGTATGGCTACACCTTC
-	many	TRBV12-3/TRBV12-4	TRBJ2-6	CASHLGGANVLTF	TGTGCCAGTCACCTTGGTGGGGCCAACGTCCTGACTTTC
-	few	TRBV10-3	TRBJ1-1	CAISESPGMNTEAFF	TGTGCCATCAGTGAGTCCCCGGGCATGAACACTGAAGCTTTCTTT
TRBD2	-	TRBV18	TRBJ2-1	CASSPSEREAYNEQFF	TGTGCCAGCTCACCGTCCGAGCGGGAGGCCTACAATGAGCAGTTCTTC
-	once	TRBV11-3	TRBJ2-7	CSSSRGGSGPSYEQYF	TGTTCCAGCAGCCGTGGGGGGTCGGGTCCCTCCTACGAGCAGTACTTC
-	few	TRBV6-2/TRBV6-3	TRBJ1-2	CASSYRVAGYGYTF	TGTGCCAGCAGTTACAGGGTAGCGGGCTATGGCTACACCTTC
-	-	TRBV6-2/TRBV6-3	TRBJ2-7	CASRPQGAGTRHEQYF	TGTGCCAGCAGGCCACAGGGGGCTGGGACTAGGCACGAGCAGTACTTC
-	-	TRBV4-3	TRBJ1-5	CASSQEIHQPQHF	TGCGCCAGCAGCCAAGAGATCCATCAGCCCCAGCATTTT
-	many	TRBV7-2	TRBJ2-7	CASSLAGAAYEQYF	TGTGCCAGCAGCTTAGCGGGGGCAGCCTACGAGCAGTACTTC
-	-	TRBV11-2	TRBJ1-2	CASSFDTNYGYTF	TGTGCCAGCAGCTTCGACACGAACTATGGCTACACCTTC
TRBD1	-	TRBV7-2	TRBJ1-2	CASSLRDRDDDTF	TGTGCCAGCAGCCTACGGGACAGGGATGATGACACCTTC
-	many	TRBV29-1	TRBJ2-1	CSYEWSGFRFF	TGCAGCTATGAATGGTCCGGATTTCGGTTCTTC
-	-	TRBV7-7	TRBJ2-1	CASSPGMGDNEQFF	TGTGCCAGCAGCCCAGGGATGGGGGACAATGAGCAGTTCTTC
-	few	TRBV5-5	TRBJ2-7	CASSLALEYEQYF	TGTGCCAGCAGCTTGGCTCTAGAGTACGAGCAGTACTTC
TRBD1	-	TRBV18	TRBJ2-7	CASSPTGQGTNEQYF	TGTGCCAGCTCACCAACGGGACAGGGGACAAACGAGCAGTACTTC
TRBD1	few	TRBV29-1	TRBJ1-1	CSANDRARTEAFF	TGCAGCGCAAATGACAGGGCTCGAACTGAAGCTTTCTTT